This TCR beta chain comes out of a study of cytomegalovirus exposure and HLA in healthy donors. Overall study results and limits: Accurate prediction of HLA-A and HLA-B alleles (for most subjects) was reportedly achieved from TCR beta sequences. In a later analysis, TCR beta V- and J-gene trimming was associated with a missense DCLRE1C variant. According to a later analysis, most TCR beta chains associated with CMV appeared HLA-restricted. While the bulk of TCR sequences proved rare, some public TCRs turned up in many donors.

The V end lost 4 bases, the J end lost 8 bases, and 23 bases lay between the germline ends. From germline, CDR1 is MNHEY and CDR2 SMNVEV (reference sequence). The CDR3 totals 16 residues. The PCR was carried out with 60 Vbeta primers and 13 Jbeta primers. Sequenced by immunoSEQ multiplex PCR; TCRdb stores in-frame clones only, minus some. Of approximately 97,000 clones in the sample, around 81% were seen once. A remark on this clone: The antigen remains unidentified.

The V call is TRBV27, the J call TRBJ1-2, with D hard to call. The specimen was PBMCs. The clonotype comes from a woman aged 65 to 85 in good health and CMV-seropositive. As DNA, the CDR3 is TGTGCCAGCAGTTCCGTCCTGCCGGAGGCTTCGGGGGGCTACACCTTC. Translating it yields CASSSVLPEASGGYTF.